Following are 14 T cell receptor beta chains from one sample sequenced in a study of blood T cell repertoires in COVID-19. Some clones are missing from TCRdb's copy, which holds only in-frame ones; the method was immunoSEQ multiplex PCR. The sample holds around 250,000 clones, around 84% seen once. Material: PBMCs or T cells enriched from blood (not recorded which). These receptors were taken from a middle-aged man who had been exposed to COVID-19.

The CDR3 region is CASSQEGTSGRDTQYF. The CDR3 nucleotides read TGTGCCAGCAGCCAAGAAGGGACTAGCGGGAGGGATACGCAGTATTTT. The V and J genes are TRBV3-1 (or the pseudogene TRBV3-2) and TRBJ2-3; 15 nucleotides match TRBD2. V lost 0 bases and J lost 6; bases outside the gene matches: 1. Germline V gene lookup returns CDR1 LGHDT and CDR2 YNNKEL (reference sequence). The length of the CDR3 is 16 residues.

CDR3 amino acids: CASSQDTRPNEQFF. CDR3 nucleotide sequence: TGTGCCAGCAGCCAAGACACACGCCCCAATGAGCAGTTCTTC. V gene TRBV3-1 (or the pseudogene TRBV3-2) combines with J gene TRBJ2-1; D gene uncertain. V lost 0 bases and J 6 bases, leaving 9 bases between the germline ends. Germline CDR1 LGHDT, CDR2 YNNKEL (reference sequence). The CDR3 covers 14 residues.

V gene TRBV7-2 combines with J gene TRBJ1-5; 8 nucleotides align to TRBD1. Germline loops: CDR1 SGHTA, CDR2 FQGNSA. The CDR3 is made up of 15 amino acids. The V segment lost 2 bases and the J segment 6 bases; nucleotides outside the gene matches: 6. The DNA of the CDR3 is TGTGCCAGCAGCTTACGGACAGGGTTGCTTCAGCCCCAGCATTTT. Translation gives CASSLRTGLLQPQHF.

This chain joins TRBV6-2 or TRBV6-3 and TRBJ2-2; 7 nucleotides agree with TRBD2. Germline loops: CDR1 MNHEY, CDR2 SVGEGT. V was pared by 6 bases and J by 5 bases, with 6 bases of the junction left unmatched. This CDR3 is built from 14 residues. CDR3 protein: CASRPAGETGELFF. CDR3 coding DNA: TGTGCCAGCAGACCTGCGGGAGAGACCGGGGAGCTGTTTTTT.

This clone was seen ten or more times. V gene TRBV5-8 combines with J gene TRBJ1-3; TRBD1 matches 7 bases. The CDR3 loop spans 15 amino acids. V shed 4 bases and J 3 bases; nucleotides not matched to a gene: 7. CDR1 is SGHTS and CDR2 is YDEGEE in the germline V gene. CDR3 loop: CASSPTGSHGNTIYF. CDR3 nucleotides: TGTGCCAGCAGCCCGACAGGGAGTCATGGAAACACCATATATTTT.

This clone is a singleton in its sample. The CDR3 DNA is TGTGCCAGCAGCCAACTAGCGGGAGGGCCGGATACGCAGTATTTT. Protein product: CASSQLAGGPDTQYF. The chain uses TRBV3-1 (or the pseudogene TRBV3-2) and TRBJ2-3, with 12 bases matching TRBD2. In germline, CDR1 is LGHDT, CDR2 YNNKEL (reference sequence). This CDR3 region has 15 residues. The J segment lost 6 bases and the V segment lost 2 bases, leaving 3 bases of the junction unmatched.

This clone was seen only a few times. The chain joins TRBV30 to TRBJ2-1, with D possibly TRBD1 on 6 matching bases. CDR1 is GTSNPN and CDR2 is SVGIG in the germline V gene (reference sequence). Deletions cut 4 bases from V and 12 bases from J, with 22 bases between. The CDR3 is 14 residues long. The CDR3 protein is CAWNRGSSERGQFF. The CDR3 DNA sequence: TGTGCCTGGAATAGGGGGAGTTCTGAAAGGGGGCAGTTCTTC.

The rearrangement joins TRBV12-3 or TRBV12-4 to TRBJ2-5, with D perhaps matching TRBD2 (5 bases). This CDR3 is built from 10 residues. Trimming left V 7 bases short and J 9 bases short, with 9 bases between. The chain's CDR3 is CASTNGAQYF. The CDR3 coding sequence is TGTGCCAGCACCAACGGGGCCCAGTACTTC.

The V and J genes are TRBV10-1 and TRBJ1-2, with D unclear. Trimming took 8 bases from V and 8 from J, leaving 21 bases between them. The CDR3 extends over 14 amino acids. Germline V gene data show CDR1 as WNHNN and CDR2 as SYGVQD (reference sequence). The CDR3 nucleotides read TGCGCCAGCGTGGGCAGAAAGATGAATCGGGGCTACACCTTC. Encoded protein: CASVGRKMNRGYTF.

J is TRBJ1-3 and V is TRBV9; TRBD1 matches 9 bases. V dropped 0 bases and J dropped 3; count of bases not matched to a gene: 1. The germline V gene has CDR1 SGDLS and CDR2 YYNGEE. The CDR3 totals 15 residues. As DNA, the CDR3 is TGTGCCAGCAGCGTAGAGGGACAGGGTGGAAACACCATATATTTT. Its protein product is CASSVEGQGGNTIYF.

This chain links TRBV4-2 with TRBJ2-7; D is perhaps TRBD2 (5 bases). There are 18 residues in the CDR3. Trimming pared 0 bases from V and 3 bases from J, leaving 21 bases between. CDR1 is LGHNA and CDR2 is YNFKEQ in the germline V gene. CDR3 coding DNA: TGTGCCAGCAGCCAAGACCCTCGGGGTGGCGGTGATTTCTACGAGCAGTACTTC. Translation gives CASSQDPRGGGDFYEQYF.

The V gene is TRBV7-9, the J gene TRBJ1-5; 7 bases agree with TRBD1. Germline V CDR1 and CDR2: SEHNR, FQNEAQ (reference sequence). J gave up 8 bases and V 4 bases, and 8 bases lay outside the gene matches. CDR3 size: 14 residues. The CDR3 protein is CASSSRQGTEPQHF. The CDR3 DNA reads TGTGCCAGCAGCTCCCGACAGGGTACGGAGCCCCAGCATTTT.

J is TRBJ1-2 and V is TRBV11-3; D perhaps matches TRBD1 (6 bases). Germline CDR1 and CDR2: SGHNT and YENEEA. V was trimmed by 0 bases and J by 1 base, leaving 15 bases between them. The CDR3 loop spans 17 amino acids. CDR3 protein: CASSLDRLTGCNYGYTF. The CDR3 DNA is TGTGCCAGCAGCTTAGATCGTTTGACAGGCTGTAACTATGGCTACACCTTC.

This clone was counted a few times. The gene calls are TRBV4-1 and TRBJ1-6; maybe TRBD1 (5 bases). The germline V gene has CDR1 MGHRA and CDR2 YSYEKL. V was shortened by 1 base and J by 2 bases, with 12 bases between the two germline ends. The CDR3 is made up of 17 amino acids. The CDR3 DNA sequence: TGCGCCAGCAGCCAAGGCCAGGGAGGAACCTATAATTCACCCCTCCACTTT. Translating gives CASSQGQGGTYNSPLHF.